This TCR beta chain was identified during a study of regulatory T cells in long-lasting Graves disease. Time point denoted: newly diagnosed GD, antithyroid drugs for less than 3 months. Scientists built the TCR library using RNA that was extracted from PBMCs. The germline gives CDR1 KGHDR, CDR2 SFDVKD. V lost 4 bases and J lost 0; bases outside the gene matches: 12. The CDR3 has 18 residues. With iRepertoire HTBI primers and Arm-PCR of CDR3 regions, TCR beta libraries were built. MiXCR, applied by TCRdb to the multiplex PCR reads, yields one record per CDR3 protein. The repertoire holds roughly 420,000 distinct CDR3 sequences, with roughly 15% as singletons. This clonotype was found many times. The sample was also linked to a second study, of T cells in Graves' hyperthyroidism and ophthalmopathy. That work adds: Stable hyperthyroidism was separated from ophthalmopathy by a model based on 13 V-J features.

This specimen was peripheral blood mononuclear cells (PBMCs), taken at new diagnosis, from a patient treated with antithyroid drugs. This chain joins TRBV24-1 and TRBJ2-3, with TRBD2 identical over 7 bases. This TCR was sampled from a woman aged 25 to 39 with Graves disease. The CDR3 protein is CATSDPRDYAKSTDTQYF. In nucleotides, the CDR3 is TGTGCCACCAGTGACCCTAGGGACTACGCCAAAAGCACAGATACGCAGTATTTT.